These T cell receptor beta chains were read from a single sample in a study of blood T cell repertoires in COVID-19. Only in-frame clones appear in the TCRdb table, and some are missing; sequencing was by immunoSEQ multiplex PCR. The profile shows about 250,000 clones, roughly 80% of them singletons. The specimen sequenced was peripheral blood. The receptor set was obtained from an older woman with active or convalescent COVID-19. Both conserved end residues are part of each CDR3. The order of the fields is clone size, J gene, V gene, D gene, CDR3 DNA, CDR3 protein. D genes are given only for firm matches. The size of a clone is reported for some rows only, either as once, few or many, or as a class for expanded clones.

>.|TRBJ2-3|TRBV5-1|TRBD2
TGCGCCAGCAGCTTGGCCCTTGGTCTAACTAGCGGAACAGATACGCAGTATTTT
CASSLALGLTSGTDTQYF
>.|TRBJ1-1|TRBV5-4|TRBD1
TGTGCCAGCAGCAGGGGACAGGGACTGAACACTGAAGCTTTCTTT
CASSRGQGLNTEAFF
>.|TRBJ1-6|TRBV3-1/TRBV3-2|.
TGTGCCAGCAGCCAAGTCGCGGGTAATTCACCCCTCCACTTT
CASSQVAGNSPLHF
>.|TRBJ2-1|TRBV13|.
TGTGCCAGCAGCTTAGGCGGGAGAGCGGACAATGAGCAGTTCTTC
CASSLGGRADNEQFF
>.|TRBJ2-3|TRBV2|TRBD1
TGTGCCAGCAGCCACGGACAGGGGGGGGCAGATACGCAGTATTTT
CASSHGQGGADTQYF
>once|TRBJ2-5|TRBV5-1|.
TGCGCCAGCAGCGTAGACAGTCTCCAAGAGACCCAGTACTTC
CASSVDSLQETQYF
>.|TRBJ2-1|TRBV27|TRBD2
TGTGCCAGCAGTTTAGCGGGAGTATCGTACAATGAGCAGTTCTTC
CASSLAGVSYNEQFF
>.|TRBJ2-7|TRBV6-5|.
TGTGCCAGCAGTCAAATACAGGGTCACGAGCAGTACTTC
CASSQIQGHEQYF
>once|TRBJ2-4|TRBV25-1|TRBD1
TGTGCCAGCAGTGAGCAGGGGGCAAACATTCAGTACTTC
CASSEQGANIQYF
>.|TRBJ2-7|TRBV18|.
TGTGCCAGCTCACGCAGGGGTTACGAGCAGTACTTC
CASSRRGYEQYF
>.|TRBJ1-2|TRBV27|.
TGTGCCAGCAGTTTTGGAAGGGGTAGGGGCTATGGCTACACCTTC
CASSFGRGRGYGYTF
>once|TRBJ2-1|TRBV15|.
TGTGCCACCAGCAGAGAATACGGAGAATCCCTTATTCAGTTCTTC
CATSREYGESLIQFF
>.|TRBJ2-5|TRBV18|TRBD1
TGTGCCAGCTCACCGGACAGGGGGGCGGGGACCCAGTACTTC
CASSPDRGAGTQYF
>.|TRBJ1-3|TRBV7-8|TRBD1
TGTGCCAGCAGTCCATTCGGGACAGCGAGCTCTGGAAACACCATATATTTT
CASSPFGTASSGNTIYF
>.|TRBJ2-1|TRBV7-6|TRBD2
TGTGCCAGCGTTGGACTAGCGGGAGCCCCCTACAATGAGCAGTTCTTC
CASVGLAGAPYNEQFF
>.|TRBJ1-6|TRBV4-2|.
TGTGCCAGCAGCCCCCGGAGGACCAATTCACCCCTCCACTTT
CASSPRRTNSPLHF
>.|TRBJ1-2|TRBV4-1|.
TGCGCCAGCAGCCAAGATTATTATGGCTACACCTTC
CASSQDYYGYTF
>.|TRBJ2-3|TRBV4-1|.
TGCGCCACCGGGGAGGCAGATACGCAGTATTTT
CATGEADTQYF
>.|TRBJ2-1|TRBV4-2|TRBD1
TGTGCCAGCAGCCAAGATGAGGGGGCACATCAAATGCAGTTCTTC
CASSQDEGAHQMQFF
>.|TRBJ2-5|TRBV10-1|TRBD1
TGCGCCAGCAGCAAGGACAGGGGGCAGGGGACCCAGTACTTC
CASSKDRGQGTQYF
>.|TRBJ1-2|TRBV14|.
TGTGCCAGCAGCGTGACAGACAAAACTCTCTATGGCTACACCTTC
CASSVTDKTLYGYTF
>.|TRBJ2-3|TRBV5-4|TRBD2
TGTGCCAGCAGCTTTCGGGGGGGGAGCACAGATACGCAGTATTTT
CASSFRGGSTDTQYF
>.|TRBJ2-3|TRBV5-3|.
TGTGCCAGAAGCTTGCGGGGTCGGCGGGACTCATGGGATACGCAGTATTTT
CARSLRGRRDSWDTQYF
>.|TRBJ2-1|TRBV2|TRBD1
TGTGCCAGCACCCACCCGGGACAGGGACCATACAATGAGCAGTTCTTC
CASTHPGQGPYNEQFF
>.|TRBJ1-5|TRBV27|.
TGTGCCAGCAGTTGGTCGGGGGGCAATCAGCCCCAGCATTTT
CASSWSGGNQPQHF
>once|TRBJ2-1|TRBV2|.
TGTGCCGGTTCCCCCACTGGGAGCTCCTACAATGAGCAGTTCTTC
CAGSPTGSSYNEQFF
>.|TRBJ1-1|TRBV2|.
TGTGCCAGCAGTGACGTCCTGAACACTGAAGCTTTCTTT
CASSDVLNTEAFF
>.|TRBJ1-1|TRBV18|TRBD1
TGTGCCAGCTCACCCACTATGACAGGGGTAAAGACTGAAGCTTTCTTT
CASSPTMTGVKTEAFF
>few|TRBJ1-2|TRBV12-2|.
TGTGCAAGTCGCTTAGTAGTAGGGGCGGGAGGAGGGGTCTATGGCTACACCTTC
CASRLVVGAGGGVYGYTF
>few|TRBJ2-3|TRBV3-1/TRBV3-2|TRBD2
TGTGCCAGCAGCCAGGCTCTAGCGGGAGGGAGGAATACGCAGTATTTT
CASSQALAGGRNTQYF
>once|TRBJ1-2|TRBV13|TRBD1
TGTGCCAGCAGCCGGGGGACAGCGGTGTCCTACTATGGCTACACCTTC
CASSRGTAVSYYGYTF
>once|TRBJ1-5|TRBV28|TRBD1
TGTGCCAGCAGTTCCGGGACAGGGAAACGCAATCAGCCCCAGCATTTT
CASSSGTGKRNQPQHF
>.|TRBJ2-1|TRBV9|TRBD2
TGTGCCAGCAGCGTGGGACTAGCGGGAGGGGGTGAGCAGTTCTTC
CASSVGLAGGGEQFF
>.|TRBJ2-7|TRBV5-1|TRBD2
TGCGCCAGCAGCTTGGGGCTAGCGGGAGGCAGCTCCTACGAGCAGTACTTC
CASSLGLAGGSSYEQYF
>.|TRBJ1-2|TRBV20-1|TRBD1
TGCAGTGCTAAGACCCAGGGGGCCCCCACCTTC
CSAKTQGAPTF
>once|TRBJ1-1|TRBV7-6|.
TGTGCCAGCAGCTTAAGGGGGATGAACACTGAAGCTTTCTTT
CASSLRGMNTEAFF
>.|TRBJ2-1|TRBV11-2|TRBD1
TGTGCCAGCAGCGCGGACAGGGTCTCCTACAATGAGCAGTTCTTC
CASSADRVSYNEQFF
>few|TRBJ1-5|TRBV10-2|.
TGCGCCAGCAGTGAGTCCCAGGGTATCAATCAGCCCCAGCATTTT
CASSESQGINQPQHF
>.|TRBJ2-3|TRBV3-1/TRBV3-2|TRBD2
TGTGCCAGCAGCCTCACCAGCGGGGGGCCGCAGTATTTT
CASSLTSGGPQYF
>few|TRBJ1-1|TRBV5-5|.
TGTGCCAGCAGCTGGGCACGCTCCGCCGACACTGAAGCTTTCTTT
CASSWARSADTEAFF
>.|TRBJ1-3|TRBV13|.
TGTGCCAGCAGCCTACGCAGGTGGCAGGGCTCTGGAAACACCATATATTTT
CASSLRRWQGSGNTIYF
>.|TRBJ1-1|TRBV10-3|TRBD1
TGTGCCATCAGTGAGTGGGACAGGGGCGGCACTGAAGCTTTCTTT
CAISEWDRGGTEAFF
>.|TRBJ2-7|TRBV10-3|TRBD1
TGTGCCATCAGTAACAGACCGTCGGGACAGGGGGCGCGGGAGCAGTACTTC
CAISNRPSGQGAREQYF
>.|TRBJ1-2|TRBV11-3|.
TGTGCCAGCAGCTTACAGGGTTCTAACTATGGCTACACCTTC
CASSLQGSNYGYTF
>few|TRBJ1-6|TRBV5-6|TRBD1
TGTGCCAGCAGCTCAGGGACAGGGGGCTACGTTGGTTCACCCCTCCACTTT
CASSSGTGGYVGSPLHF